This is a list of T cell receptor beta chains from one sample in a study of T-cell memory formation after mild COVID-19. TCRdb reprocessed the 5' RACE reads via MiXCR and lists one record per CDR3 protein. The sample yields 100,000 to 150,000 distinct CDR3 sequences, about 5.9% seen once. Sequencing was carried out using PBMCs or a T cell subset sorted from them (not recorded which). The receptors originated from an adult woman who had mild COVID-19 (a few samples of this study predate the infection). Cell type and time point are not known. Each CDR3 is given with its conserved first and last residue. Fields, in order: clone size, J gene, D gene, V gene, CDR3 protein, CDR3 DNA. D genes are given only for firm matches. Only some rows state a clone size, as once, few, many or a class for expanded clones.

clone size: NA; J gene: TRBJ1-5; D gene: NA; V gene: TRBV7-2; CDR3 protein: CASDKGPSNQPQHF; CDR3 DNA: TGTGCCAGTGACAAGGGTCCTAGCAATCAGCCCCAGCATTTT
clone size: NA; J gene: TRBJ1-1; D gene: NA; V gene: TRBV18; CDR3 protein: CASSPRTRNTEAFF; CDR3 DNA: TGTGCCAGCTCACCACGGACGAGGAACACTGAAGCTTTCTTT
clone size: NA; J gene: TRBJ1-1; D gene: TRBD1; V gene: TRBV7-9; CDR3 protein: CASSEDRGNTEAFF; CDR3 DNA: TGTGCCAGCAGTGAAGACAGGGGGAACACTGAAGCTTTCTTT
clone size: few; J gene: TRBJ1-5; D gene: TRBD1; V gene: TRBV7-2; CDR3 protein: CASSLVGQVLGPQHF; CDR3 DNA: TGTGCCAGCAGCTTAGTGGGACAGGTCCTTGGGCCCCAGCATTTT
clone size: many; J gene: TRBJ1-1; D gene: NA; V gene: TRBV5-6; CDR3 protein: CASSLVGLGDPQTEAFF; CDR3 DNA: TGTGCCAGCAGCTTGGTGGGGTTAGGGGATCCGCAGACTGAAGCTTTCTTT
clone size: NA; J gene: TRBJ1-5; D gene: NA; V gene: TRBV19; CDR3 protein: CASSIAVRGNQPQHF; CDR3 DNA: TGTGCCAGTAGTATTGCGGTCCGTGGCAATCAGCCCCAGCATTTT
clone size: many; J gene: TRBJ1-6; D gene: NA; V gene: TRBV5-1; CDR3 protein: CASSEGSGLPLHF; CDR3 DNA: TGCGCCAGCAGCGAGGGTTCAGGCTTACCCCTCCACTTT
clone size: NA; J gene: TRBJ2-1; D gene: TRBD2; V gene: TRBV10-3; CDR3 protein: CAISDSSSGGAGIEQFF; CDR3 DNA: TGTGCCATCAGTGACTCGTCAAGCGGGGGGGCTGGCATTGAGCAGTTCTTC
clone size: many; J gene: TRBJ2-7; D gene: NA; V gene: TRBV5-1; CDR3 protein: CASSPTGYGEQYF; CDR3 DNA: TGCGCCAGCAGCCCGACAGGTTACGGCGAGCAGTACTTC
clone size: few; J gene: TRBJ2-1; D gene: NA; V gene: TRBV23-1; CDR3 protein: CASSQTTGRAYNEQFF; CDR3 DNA: TGCGCCAGCAGTCAAACAACAGGGAGAGCCTACAATGAGCAGTTCTTC
clone size: NA; J gene: TRBJ2-5; D gene: NA; V gene: TRBV12-3/TRBV12-4; CDR3 protein: CASSPLGASSTQYF; CDR3 DNA: TGTGCCAGCAGTCCGCTGGGGGCCTCCTCGACCCAGTACTTC
clone size: many; J gene: TRBJ2-7; D gene: NA; V gene: TRBV12-3/TRBV12-4; CDR3 protein: CASRQDSARYEQYF; CDR3 DNA: TGTGCCAGCAGACAGGACAGCGCGCGCTACGAGCAGTACTTC
clone size: many; J gene: TRBJ1-2; D gene: NA; V gene: TRBV7-9; CDR3 protein: CASSPDRILTF; CDR3 DNA: TGTGCCAGCAGCCCCGACAGAATTTTGACCTTC
clone size: few; J gene: TRBJ2-7; D gene: NA; V gene: TRBV7-9; CDR3 protein: CASSTFTGYHEQYF; CDR3 DNA: TGTGCCAGCAGCACCTTTACAGGGTACCACGAGCAGTACTTC
clone size: many; J gene: TRBJ1-1; D gene: NA; V gene: TRBV29-1; CDR3 protein: CSVADTEAFF; CDR3 DNA: TGCAGCGTTGCCGACACTGAAGCTTTCTTT
clone size: NA; J gene: TRBJ2-1; D gene: NA; V gene: TRBV18; CDR3 protein: CASSPPVAYRSNEQFF; CDR3 DNA: TGTGCCAGCTCACCACCGGTTGCCTACAGAAGCAATGAGCAGTTCTTC
clone size: many; J gene: TRBJ1-3; D gene: TRBD1; V gene: TRBV7-6; CDR3 protein: CASSPRTGSGNTIYF; CDR3 DNA: TGTGCCAGCAGCCCTCGGACAGGGTCTGGAAACACCATATATTTT
clone size: few; J gene: TRBJ2-1; D gene: TRBD1; V gene: TRBV12-3/TRBV12-4; CDR3 protein: CASSLGLGQGAYNEQFF; CDR3 DNA: TGTGCCAGCAGTTTAGGGCTGGGACAGGGGGCCTACAATGAGCAGTTCTTC
clone size: many; J gene: TRBJ2-1; D gene: TRBD2; V gene: TRBV12-3/TRBV12-4; CDR3 protein: CASSLIGREGNEQFF; CDR3 DNA: TGTGCCAGCAGTTTAATCGGGCGGGAGGGGAATGAGCAGTTCTTC
clone size: NA; J gene: TRBJ1-4; D gene: NA; V gene: TRBV4-3; CDR3 protein: CASSQDGGRGGEKLFF; CDR3 DNA: TGCGCCAGCAGCCAAGATGGGGGCAGGGGTGGTGAAAAACTGTTTTTT
clone size: NA; J gene: TRBJ2-1; D gene: NA; V gene: TRBV7-2; CDR3 protein: CASSLSWLANNEQFF; CDR3 DNA: TGTGCCAGCAGCTTATCTTGGCTAGCCAACAATGAGCAGTTCTTC
clone size: many; J gene: TRBJ1-1; D gene: NA; V gene: TRBV7-3; CDR3 protein: CASSTGGRQTEAFF; CDR3 DNA: TGTGCCAGCAGTACGGGGGGGCGGCAGACTGAAGCTTTCTTT
clone size: few; J gene: TRBJ1-2; D gene: NA; V gene: TRBV12-3/TRBV12-4; CDR3 protein: CASSADGYGYTF; CDR3 DNA: TGTGCCAGCAGTGCTGACGGATATGGCTACACCTTC